The clone carrying this T cell receptor beta chain was counted only a few times. Disease in donors with ophthalmopathy had moderate-to-severe activity, CAS ≥3, NOSPECS ≥4 and under 3 months' duration. This sample was taken from a study of Graves' ophthalmopathy and Graves' hyperthyroidism. As the template, RNA transcripts were used to amplify TCR beta CDR3 regions. Scientists carried out first-round RT-PCR using HTBI primers and then a second-round multiplex PCR. In TCRdb, the multiplex PCR reads were re-called with MiXCR into one record per CDR3 protein. The sample records about 740,000 distinct CDR3 sequences, about 44% being singletons. Germline V lookup: CDR1 SGHNT, CDR2 YYREEE (reference sequence). There are 15 residues in the CDR3. V was pared by 5 bases and J by 0 bases, with 15 bases between.

The origin of this receptor is an adult man with Graves' ophthalmopathy. The sequenced material came from peripheral blood. The chain links TRBV5-4 to TRBJ2-7, with D perhaps being TRBD1 or TRBD2 (5 bases each). The CDR3 sequence is CASSRTGTHSYEQYF. The DNA of the CDR3 is TGTGCCAGCAGTCGAACCGGGACCCACTCCTACGAGCAGTACTTC.